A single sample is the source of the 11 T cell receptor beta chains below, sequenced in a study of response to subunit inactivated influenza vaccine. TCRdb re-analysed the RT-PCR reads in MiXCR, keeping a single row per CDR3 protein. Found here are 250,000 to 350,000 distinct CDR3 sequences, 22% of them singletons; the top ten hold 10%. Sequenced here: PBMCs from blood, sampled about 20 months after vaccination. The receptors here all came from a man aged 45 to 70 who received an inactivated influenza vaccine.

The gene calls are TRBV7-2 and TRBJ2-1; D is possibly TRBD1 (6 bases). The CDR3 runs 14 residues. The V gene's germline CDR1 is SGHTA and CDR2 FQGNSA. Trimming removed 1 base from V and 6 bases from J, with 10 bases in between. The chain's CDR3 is CASSLVDSSNEQFF. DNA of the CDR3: TGTGCCAGCAGCTTAGTGGACAGTAGCAATGAGCAGTTCTTC.

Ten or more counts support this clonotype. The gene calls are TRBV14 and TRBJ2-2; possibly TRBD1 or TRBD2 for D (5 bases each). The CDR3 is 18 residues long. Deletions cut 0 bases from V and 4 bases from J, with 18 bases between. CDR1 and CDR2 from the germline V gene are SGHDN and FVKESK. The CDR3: CASSQDPVRGHLTGELFF. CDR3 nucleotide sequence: TGTGCCAGCAGCCAAGACCCGGTTCGGGGCCATCTCACCGGGGAGCTGTTTTTT.

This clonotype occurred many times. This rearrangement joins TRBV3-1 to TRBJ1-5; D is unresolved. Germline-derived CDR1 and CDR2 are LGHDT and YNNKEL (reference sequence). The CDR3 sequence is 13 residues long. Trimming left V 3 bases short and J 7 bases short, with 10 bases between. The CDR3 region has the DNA TGTGCCAGCAGCCAGAGAGGGAGGCAGCCCCAGCATTTT. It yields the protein CASSQRGRQPQHF.

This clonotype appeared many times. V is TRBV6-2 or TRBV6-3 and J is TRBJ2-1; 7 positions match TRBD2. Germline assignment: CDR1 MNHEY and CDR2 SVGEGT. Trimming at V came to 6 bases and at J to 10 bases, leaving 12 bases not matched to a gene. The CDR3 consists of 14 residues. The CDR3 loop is CASSPTVAGVEQFF. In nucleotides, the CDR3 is TGTGCCAGCAGCCCCACAGTAGCGGGCGTGGAGCAGTTCTTC.

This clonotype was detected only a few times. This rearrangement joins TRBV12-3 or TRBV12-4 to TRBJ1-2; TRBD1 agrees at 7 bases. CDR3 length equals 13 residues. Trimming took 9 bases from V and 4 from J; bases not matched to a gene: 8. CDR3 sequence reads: CASTQGDGYGYTF. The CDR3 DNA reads TGTGCCAGTACCCAGGGGGACGGCTATGGCTACACCTTC.

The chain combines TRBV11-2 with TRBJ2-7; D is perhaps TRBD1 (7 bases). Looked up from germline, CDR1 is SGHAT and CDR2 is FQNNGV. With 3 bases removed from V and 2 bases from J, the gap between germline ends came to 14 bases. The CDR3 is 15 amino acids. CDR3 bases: TGTGCCAGCAGCTTTTCCAGGGGGGCCACCTACGAGCAGTACTTC. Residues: CASSFSRGATYEQYF.

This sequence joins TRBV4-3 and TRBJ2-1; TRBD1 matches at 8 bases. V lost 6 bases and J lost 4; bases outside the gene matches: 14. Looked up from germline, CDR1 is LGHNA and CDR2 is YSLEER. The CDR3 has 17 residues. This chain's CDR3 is CASSIYVGTGRYNEQFF. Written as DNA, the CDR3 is TGCGCCAGCAGTATATATGTAGGGACAGGCAGATACAATGAGCAGTTCTTC.

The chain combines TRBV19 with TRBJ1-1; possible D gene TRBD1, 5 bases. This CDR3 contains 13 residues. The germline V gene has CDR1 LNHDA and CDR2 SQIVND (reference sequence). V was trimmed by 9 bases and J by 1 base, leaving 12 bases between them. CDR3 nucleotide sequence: TGTGCCAGCTCCAGGGCAAAGAACACTGAAGCTTTCTTT. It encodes CASSRAKNTEAFF. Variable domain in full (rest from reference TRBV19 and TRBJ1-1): DGGITQSPKYLFRKEGQNVTLSCEQNLNHDAMYWYRQDPGQGLRLIYYSQIVNDFQKGDIAEGYSVSREKKESFPLTVTSAQKNPTAFYLCASSRAKNTEAFFGQGTRLTVV.

The DNA of the CDR3 is TGCGCCAGCAGCTCACAAACAGGGGACTATGGCTACACCTTC. Amino acids: CASSSQTGDYGYTF. The chain links TRBV5-1 to TRBJ1-2; 7 nucleotides line up with TRBD1. The CDR3 contains 14 residues. CDR1 is SGHRS and CDR2 is YFSETQ in the germline V gene. The V gene end was trimmed by 3 bases and the J gene end by 3 bases; junction bases not matched to a gene: 5.

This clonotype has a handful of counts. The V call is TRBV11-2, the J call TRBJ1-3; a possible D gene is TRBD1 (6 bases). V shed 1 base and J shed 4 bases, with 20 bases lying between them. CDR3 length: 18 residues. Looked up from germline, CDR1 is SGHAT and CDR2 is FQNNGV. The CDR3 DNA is TGTGCCAGCAGCTTAGGAGGGGGGAGAATGGCGAGAGGAAACACCATATATTTT. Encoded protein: CASSLGGGRMARGNTIYF.

CDR3 in DNA: TGTGCCAGCAGTTACGGGGGGGCTGGCAATCAGCCCCAGCATTTT. This translates into CASSYGGAGNQPQHF. The chain is built from TRBV6-2 or TRBV6-3 and TRBJ1-5, with D perhaps matching TRBD1 (6 bases). Per germline, CDR1 MNHEY and CDR2 SVGEGT. The CDR3 loop spans 15 amino acids. Trimming removed 2 bases at V and 2 bases at J, with 10 bases between.